The 12 T cell receptor beta chains below all came from one sample that was sequenced in a study of T cells after yellow fever vaccination. TCRdb passed the 5' RACE reads through MiXCR, listing each CDR3 protein once. The sample shows more than 300,000 distinct CDR3 sequences, around 10% of them seen only once. The sequencing used CD4+ T cells sorted from PBMCs, collected 45 days after the yellow fever booster vaccination. The receptors come from a man aged 18 to 30 who received the YFV17D yellow fever vaccine.

The chain recombines TRBV15 with TRBJ1-5; D is perhaps TRBD1 (5 bases). The CDR3 covers 15 residues. CDR1 and CDR2 (germline): LNHNV, YYDKDF (reference sequence). V was trimmed by 0 bases and J by 3 bases, leaving 9 bases between them. The CDR3 protein is CATSRDGGTNQPQHF. Written as DNA, the CDR3 is TGTGCCACCAGCAGAGATGGGGGGACCAATCAGCCCCAGCATTTT.

The chain recombines TRBV20-1 with TRBJ2-5; D is undetermined. V was pared by 5 bases and J by 7 bases, with 11 bases between. CDR1 and CDR2 (germline): DFQATT, SNEGSKA (reference sequence). The CDR3 is made up of 11 amino acids. The CDR3 sequence is CSALSYGTQYF. For the CDR3, the DNA is TGCAGTGCTCTATCGTACGGGACCCAGTACTTC.

The table lists this clonotype with a few counts. This rearrangement joins TRBV29-1 to TRBJ2-7, with a weak D call TRBD1 (6 bases). Germline loops: CDR1 SQVTM, CDR2 ANQGSEA. This CDR3 contains 12 residues. V lost 8 bases and J lost 1, with 12 bases in between. The CDR3 DNA reads as TGCAGCACACGGGACACTTCCTACGAGCAGTACTTC. Translated, it gives CSTRDTSYEQYF.

This clonotype was recorded a few times. Here the CDR3 DNA reads TGTGCCCTAAGCACAGATACGCAGTATTTT. Translated: CALSTDTQYF. This chain links TRBV14 with TRBJ2-3; D not resolved. This CDR3 contains 10 residues. V shed 11 bases and J shed 0 bases, with 3 bases lying between them. CDR1 SGHDN and CDR2 FVKESK come from the germline V gene.

The rearrangement joins TRBV2 to TRBJ1-6, with D possibly matching TRBD1 (6 bases). Trimming cost V 6 bases and J 5 bases, with 14 bases left between them. CDR1 SNHLY and CDR2 FYNNEI come from the germline V gene. The CDR3 is 15 residues long. CDR3 residues: CASRSQGSNNSPLHF. The CDR3 DNA reads as TGTGCCAGCAGATCCCAGGGGTCCAATAATTCACCCCTCCACTTT.

The chain employs TRBV29-1 and TRBJ1-1, with D unresolved. Trimming cost V 2 bases and J 2 bases, with 6 bases left between them. This CDR3 contains 12 residues. Germline V gene data show CDR1 as SQVTM and CDR2 as ANQGSEA. The CDR3 sequence is CSVEKDNTEAFF. CDR3 bases: TGCAGCGTTGAAAAGGATAACACTGAAGCTTTCTTT.

The genes are TRBV10-3 and TRBJ2-3, with a possible D match to TRBD1 (5 bases). The CDR3 covers 14 residues. Per germline, CDR1 ENHRY and CDR2 SYGVKD. V dropped 5 bases and J dropped 6 bases, with 15 bases sitting between them. The CDR3 region is CAISPQAPPDTQYF. DNA of the CDR3: TGTGCCATCAGTCCACAGGCGCCCCCGGATACGCAGTATTTT.

The chain couples TRBV15 to TRBJ2-3; D not certain. Trimming stripped 0 bases from V and 8 bases from J, with 12 bases between. In germline, CDR1 is LNHNV, CDR2 YYDKDF (reference sequence). The CDR3 runs to 14 residues. The CDR3 sequence is CATSRDFGSSTQYF. The CDR3 DNA reads TGTGCCACCAGCAGAGATTTCGGTTCTTCTACGCAGTATTTT. Complete variable domain (other parts from reference TRBV15 and TRBJ2-3): DAMVIQNPRYQVTQFGKPVTLSCSQTLNHNVMYWYQQKSSQAPKLLFHYYDKDFNNEADTPDNFQSRRPNTSFCFLDIRSPGLGDTAMYLCATSRDFGSSTQYFGPGTRLTVL.

This clonotype was counted between two and nine times. The chain is built from TRBV6-5 and TRBJ2-1, with 8 nucleotides matching TRBD1. The germline V gene encodes CDR1 MNHEY and CDR2 SVGAGI. V gave up 6 bases and J gave up 4 bases; unmatched junction bases: 8. The CDR3 has 15 amino acids. CDR3 in DNA: TGTGCCAGCAGCCTCTCAGGACAGGGATACAATGAGCAGTTCTTC. Its protein is CASSLSGQGYNEQFF.

Only one count was recorded for this clonotype. The chain has TRBV7-9 and TRBJ2-5; either TRBD1 or TRBD2 may fit D (5 bases each). V lost 5 bases and J lost 5, with 15 bases in between. Germline values: CDR1 SEHNR, CDR2 FQNEAQ (reference sequence). The CDR3 sequence is 14 residues long. CDR3 sequence reads: CASSMDGASETQYF. The CDR3 DNA follows: TGTGCCAGCAGCATGGACGGGGCAAGCGAGACCCAGTACTTC.

The genes are TRBV10-3 and TRBJ2-3; no clear D gene. The germline V and J ends were trimmed by 6 bases and 3 bases, with 4 bases remaining between them. The CDR3 is 11 residues long. Germline loops: CDR1 ENHRY, CDR2 SYGVKD. CDR3 in DNA: TGTGCCATCAGAAATACAGATACGCAGTATTTT. It is translated as CAIRNTDTQYF.

The chain recombines TRBV12-3 or TRBV12-4 with TRBJ1-1; D is unclear. V was cut by 5 bases and J by 5 bases, with 12 bases left in between. The CDR3 runs 13 residues. CDR3: CASSATVGTEAFF. CDR3 bases: TGTGCCAGCAGTGCGACGGTGGGGACTGAAGCTTTCTTT.